This entry concerns a single T cell receptor (beta chain). Unexposed donor CD4+ T cells date from 2011-2018, before the COVID-19 pandemic. The data are from a study of CD4 T cells in relation to SARS-CoV-2 and coronaviruses. This table comes from immunoSEQ multiplex PCR, and its TCRdb copy is limited to in-frame clones, with some not included. The table has approximately 59,000 clones, 87% seen once; the top ten hold around 1.6%. Germline trimming cut 5 bases from V and 8 bases from J; bases unmatched to any gene: 10. The CDR3 loop spans 14 amino acids. Germline V gene sequence: CDR1 MNHEY, CDR2 SVGEGT.

The sequencing sample was made of memory CD4+ T cells from PBMCs. This rearrangement joins TRBV6-2 or TRBV6-3 to TRBJ1-1; 8 bases are shared with TRBD1. The sequence was obtained from a human donor in good health. CDR3 in DNA: TGTGCCAGCAGTGCCGCAGGGGGCACAGCGGAAGCTTTCTTT. The encoded protein is CASSAAGGTAEAFF.